One TCR beta chain is described in this entry. This specimen belongs to a study of blood T cell repertoires in COVID-19. Study at large: The origin of the acute and convalescent COVID-19 samples was the United States, Italy and Spain. In each case, the material was cDNA or gDNA derived from T cells, B-cell-depleted T cells, or PBMCs.

Per the authors' pipeline: It was from reference gene primer amplification that nucleated cell counts were estimated. TCRdb's copy holds only in-frame clones and misses some; the assay was immunoSEQ multiplex PCR. The V and J calls and the clone size are those of that table, but D and trimming were determined from the DNA. The data contain about 46,000 clones, over 70% of them singletons. In germline, CDR1 is MNHNS, CDR2 SASEGT. V lost 3 bases and J 10 bases, leaving 22 bases between the germline ends. This CDR3 has 16 amino acids. The receptor comes from a woman of 80 years or more with acute or convalescent COVID-19. The chain is built from TRBV6-1 and TRBJ2-1, with a possible D match to TRBD2 (7 bases). Sequencing was done on a sample of peripheral blood. The CDR3 here is CASSESWSGTRGEQFF. The CDR3 nucleotides are TGTGCCAGCAGTGAGTCGTGGAGCGGGACACGGGGGGAGCAGTTCTTC.